The clone carrying this T cell receptor (beta chain) has more than one count but fewer than ten. Its antigen is not identified. The CDR3 contains 15 residues. Germline V gene data show CDR1 as SGHTA and CDR2 as FQGNSA. V was clipped by 5 bases and J by 0 bases, with 11 bases between them. This sample was taken from a study of response to subunit inactivated influenza vaccine. Overall study findings and caveats: Only a handful of new T cells, the authors suggested, are recruited with each seasonal influenza vaccination.

TCRdb re-derived calls from the RT-PCR reads in MiXCR, one entry per CDR3 protein. The sample yields hundreds of thousands of distinct CDR3 sequences, 10% to 11% seen once. This chain joins TRBV7-2 and TRBJ2-1; maybe TRBD1 (5 bases). The origin of this receptor is a man between 45 and 60 years old who received an inactivated influenza vaccine. The sample in question was PBMCs from blood, obtained roughly 46 days after vaccination. The CDR3: CASSPDSSSYNEQFF. DNA for the CDR3: TGTGCCAGCAGCCCCGACAGTTCCTCCTACAATGAGCAGTTCTTC.